Shown below are 23 T cell receptor beta chains from a single sample sequenced in a study of radiation and T cells in renal cell carcinoma. This sample's time point: baseline pretreatment blood. The treatment denotes: 15 Gy SBRT to primary tumor, nephrectomy 4 weeks later. Sequencing used immunoSEQ multiplex PCR; TCRdb keeps in-frame clones, though not all of them. The sample carries tens of thousands of clones, just under 80% recorded once. Sequenced here: blood, sampled from a patient whose treatment included radiotherapy and nephrectomy. The receptors shown here come from a man between 60 and 75 years old with renal cell carcinoma.

The V and J genes are TRBV5-1 and TRBJ2-2, with a possible D match to TRBD2 (5 bases). Trimming shortened V by 6 bases and J by 0 bases, and 15 bases separated the two germline ends. Germline CDR1 SGHRS, CDR2 YFSETQ. The CDR3 contains 16 residues. For the CDR3, the DNA is TGCGCCAGCACCCCGGGGAAACCCACGAACACCGGGGAGCTGTTTTTT. Its protein product is CASTPGKPTNTGELFF.

This chain joins TRBV2 and TRBJ2-7; D is undetermined. CDR3 length: 13 amino acids. The V end was cut by 4 bases, the J end by 2 bases, with 9 bases between. CDR1 is SNHLY, CDR2 FYNNEI, per germline. CDR3 amino acids: CASSVTFAYEQYV. In DNA, the CDR3 is TGTGCCAGCAGTGTCACCTTTGCCTACGAGCAGTACGTC.

The chain carries TRBV5-1 and TRBJ2-4; D tentatively reads TRBD1 or TRBD2 (6 bases each). V was pared by 3 bases and J by 7 bases, with 14 bases between. The CDR3 runs 14 residues. Germline CDR1 and CDR2: SGHRS and YFSETQ. The CDR3, as DNA: TGCGCCAGCAGCTCGGGACGGAGGGGGAACATTCAGTACTTC. Protein sequence: CASSSGRRGNIQYF.

The chain is built from TRBV19 and TRBJ1-1; 8 positions match TRBD1. J gave up 1 base and V 4 bases, and 8 bases lay outside the gene matches. The CDR3 has 16 residues. Germline V gene sequence: CDR1 LNHDA, CDR2 SQIVND (reference sequence). As DNA, the CDR3 is TGTGCCAGTAGTAGTATTCGTGGGACAGGGAACACTGAAGCTTTCTTT. This translates into CASSSIRGTGNTEAFF.

This rearrangement joins TRBV11-3 to TRBJ1-3; 11 bases map to TRBD1. Germline trimming cut 4 bases from V and 4 bases from J; bases unmatched to any gene: 15. Germline V CDR1 and CDR2: SGHNT, YENEEA. The CDR3 contains 19 residues. CDR3 DNA sequence: TGTGCCAGCAGCTCTACCTCCGGGACAGGGGGTTTGGGCGGAAACACCATATATTTT. Translated: CASSSTSGTGGLGGNTIYF.

This clone was counted a few times. This chain links TRBV9 with TRBJ2-2; D possibly corresponds to TRBD1 (5 bases). Trimming removed 1 base from V and 5 bases from J, with 6 bases in between. The CDR3 runs 13 residues. Germline V gene lookup returns CDR1 SGDLS and CDR2 YYNGEE. The DNA for the CDR3 is TGTGCCAGCAGCGTACAGGGTACCGGGGAGCTGTTTTTT. Protein product: CASSVQGTGELFF. The whole variable domain, filled in from reference TRBV9 and TRBJ2-2, reads DSGVTQTPKHLITATGQRVTLRCSPRSGDLSVYWYQQSLDQGLQFLIQYYNGEERAKGNILERFSAQQFPDLHSELNLSSLELGDSALYFCASSVQGTGELFFGEGSRLTVL.

The gene calls are TRBV19 and TRBJ1-1; D gene ambiguous. The CDR3 is 15 amino acids. Germline-derived CDR1 and CDR2 are LNHDA and SQIVND (reference sequence). The germline V and J ends were trimmed by 5 bases and 4 bases, with 17 bases remaining between them. CDR3 protein: CASSWSGGFGTEAFF. Written as DNA, the CDR3 is TGTGCCAGTAGTTGGAGTGGAGGGTTCGGCACTGAAGCTTTCTTT.

The chain has TRBV19 and TRBJ2-4; a possible D gene is TRBD1 (6 bases). The CDR3 extends over 14 amino acids. Trimming removed 4 bases at V and 2 bases at J, with 9 bases between. CDR1 and CDR2 (germline): LNHDA, SQIVND (reference sequence). CDR3 DNA sequence: TGTGCCAGTAGTAACAGGGTGACCAAAAACATTCAGTACTTC. Translated, it gives CASSNRVTKNIQYF.

V gene TRBV30 combines with J gene TRBJ1-1; D may be TRBD1 (5 bases). This CDR3 is 15 amino acids long. CDR1 is GTSNPN, CDR2 SVGIG, per germline (reference sequence). V was trimmed by 6 bases and J by 6 bases, leaving 23 bases between them. The CDR3 region is CACTGTFPLGAEAFF. The CDR3 DNA reads TGTGCCTGCACCGGGACCTTCCCCCTGGGGGCTGAAGCTTTCTTT.

The chain couples TRBV2 to TRBJ2-3; tentatively, D is TRBD2 (7 bases). CDR3 length equals 13 residues. CDR1 is SNHLY, CDR2 FYNNEI, per germline. Trimming shortened V by 6 bases and J by 6 bases, and 13 bases separated the two germline ends. CDR3 protein: CASRRGGGDTQYF. Here the CDR3 DNA reads TGTGCCAGCAGGAGGGGAGGGGGGGATACGCAGTATTTT.

This chain connects TRBV19 to TRBJ1-4, with a weak D call TRBD1 (6 bases). The CDR3 is 14 amino acids. CDR1 and CDR2 from the germline V gene are LNHDA and SQIVND (reference sequence). With 7 bases removed from V and 4 bases from J, the gap between germline ends came to 13 bases. The CDR3 nucleotides read TGTGCCAGTACTCTTGGACAGAATAATGAAAAACTGTTTTTT. This gives the protein CASTLGQNNEKLFF.

This chain uses TRBV10-3 with TRBJ2-3; maybe TRBD1 (5 bases). The V and J ends lost 6 bases and 1 base respectively, with 14 bases between them. This CDR3 has 15 residues. Germline CDR1 and CDR2: ENHRY and SYGVKD. The CDR3 sequence is CAIRADSPRTDTQYF. In DNA form, the CDR3 reads TGTGCCATCAGGGCAGACAGCCCACGCACAGATACGCAGTATTTT.

The rearrangement uses TRBV11-2 and TRBJ1-3, with 7 bases identical to TRBD1. Trimming cost V 5 bases and J 1 base; bases outside gene matches: 8. The V gene's germline CDR1 is SGHAT and CDR2 FQNNGV. The CDR3 spans 16 residues. CDR3 sequence: CASSTGGRGSGNTIYF. In nucleotides, the CDR3 is TGTGCCAGCAGCACGGGGGGCAGGGGGTCTGGAAACACCATATATTTT.

CDR3 in amino acids: CASSLVYDAGAGVPQHF. CDR3 sequence (DNA): TGTGCCAGCAGCTTAGTATATGATGCAGGGGCGGGGGTGCCCCAGCATTTT. The chain carries TRBV7-2 and TRBJ1-5; D is possibly TRBD1 (6 bases). Germline CDR1 and CDR2: SGHTA and FQGNSA. CDR3 size: 17 residues. V gave up 1 base and J gave up 9 bases, with 22 bases separating them.

J is TRBJ2-7 and V is TRBV4-1; 8 bases are shared with TRBD1. Germline CDR1 and CDR2: MGHRA and YSYEKL. V lost 0 bases, J lost 0 bases, and 7 bases stayed unmatched. The length of the CDR3 is 17 residues. The CDR3 DNA follows: TGCGCCAGCAGCCAAGACCTACGGACAGGGAGCTCCTACGAGCAGTACGTC. Protein product: CASSQDLRTGSSYEQYV.

This clone was picked up a small number of times. The chain's CDR3 is CASSLVGLATNEKLFF. The DNA for the CDR3 is TGTGCCAGCAGCTTAGTGGGACTCGCAACTAATGAAAAACTGTTTTTT. The rearrangement uses TRBV11-3 and TRBJ1-4; D perhaps matches TRBD1 (5 bases). Germline loops: CDR1 SGHNT, CDR2 YENEEA. V dropped 1 base and J dropped 0 bases, with 9 bases sitting between them. This CDR3 is built from 16 residues.

V usage is TRBV19 and J usage is TRBJ2-5; the match to TRBD2 covers 8 bases. V shed 11 bases, J shed 3 bases, and the junction held 8 bases outside the gene matches. This CDR3 comprises 13 residues. Germline V gene sequence: CDR1 LNHDA, CDR2 SQIVND (reference sequence). The CDR3 DNA reads as TGTGCCTCCGGAATAGCGGGAAAAGAGACCCAGTACTTC. Residues: CASGIAGKETQYF. The full variable domain, rest sourced from reference TRBV19 and TRBJ2-5, is DGGITQSPKYLFRKEGQNVTLSCEQNLNHDAMYWYRQDPGQGLRLIYYSQIVNDFQKGDIAEGYSVSREKKESFPLTVTSAQKNPTAFYLCASGIAGKETQYFGPGTRLLVL.

This chain joins TRBV29-1 and TRBJ2-1; the D gene is possibly TRBD1 (5 bases). The CDR3 spans 15 residues. Germline lookup yields CDR1 SQVTM and CDR2 ANQGSEA. The V end lost 6 bases, the J end lost 0 bases, and 15 bases lay between the germline ends. The CDR3 sequence: CSVALGPSSYNEQFF. In DNA, the CDR3 is TGCAGCGTGGCCTTGGGGCCCAGCTCCTACAATGAGCAGTTCTTC.

The rearrangement links TRBV30 to TRBJ2-2; maybe TRBD2 (6 bases). This CDR3 is built from 14 residues. The germline V gene encodes CDR1 GTSNPN and CDR2 SVGIG (reference sequence). The ends were cut back, 4 bases at V and 0 bases at J, with 9 bases in the middle. The CDR3, as DNA: TGTGCCTGGACACGCGGGACGAACACCGGGGAGCTGTTTTTT. Protein product: CAWTRGTNTGELFF.

The chain combines TRBV10-1 with TRBJ2-7; weak D call: TRBD1 (6 bases). V lost 2 bases, J lost 2 bases, and 16 bases lay in between. This CDR3 has 16 amino acids. In germline, CDR1 is WNHNN, CDR2 SYGVQD (reference sequence). CDR3 region: CASSEPPTGPTYEQYV. The DNA for the CDR3 is TGCGCCAGCAGTGAGCCGCCAACAGGGCCAACCTACGAGCAGTACGTC.

This chain joins TRBV9 and TRBJ2-3; no clear D. The CDR3 length is 15 residues. Germline CDR1 reads SGDLS; CDR2 reads YYNGEE. V lost 3 bases and J lost 0, with 11 bases in between. Here the CDR3 DNA reads TGTGCCAGCAGCGGGCCTGAAGGAAGCACAGATACGCAGTATTTT. This translates into CASSGPEGSTDTQYF.

V gene TRBV6-5 combines with J gene TRBJ1-5; 7 nucleotides align to TRBD1. V lost 6 bases to trimming and J lost 6 bases; unmatched junction nucleotides: 8. Germline lookup yields CDR1 MNHEY and CDR2 SVGAGI. CDR3 size: 14 residues. CDR3 protein: CASRRTGEGQPQHF. Here the CDR3 DNA reads TGTGCCAGCAGGAGGACAGGCGAGGGTCAGCCCCAGCATTTT.

The chain's CDR3 is CASSSLMQTQYF. Here the CDR3 DNA reads TGTGCCAGCAGCTCCCTCATGCAGACCCAGTACTTC. The chain links TRBV5-6 to TRBJ2-5; D gene uncertain. Deletions cut 3 bases from V and 6 bases from J, with 9 bases between. The length of the CDR3 is 12 residues. Germline loops: CDR1 SGHDT, CDR2 YYEEEE. Filled out from reference TRBV5-6 and TRBJ2-5, the complete variable domain reads DAGVTQSPTHLIKTRGQQVTLRCSPKSGHDTVSWYQQALGQGPQFIFQYYEEEERQRGNFPDRFSGHQFPNYSSELNVNALLLGDSALYLCASSSLMQTQYFGPGTRLLVL.